Listed here are 27 T cell receptor beta chains from one sample, sequenced in a study of cytomegalovirus exposure and HLA in healthy donors. PCR used 60 Vbeta primers and 13 Jbeta primers. Data came from immunoSEQ multiplex PCR; TCRdb stores just in-frame clones and leaves some out. In the table there are about 98,000 clones, approximately 83% of which are singletons. Sequencing input: PBMCs. The receptors shown here come from a female donor in good health and CMV-seropositive.

V gene TRBV5-1 combines with J gene TRBJ2-1, with D perhaps TRBD2 (5 bases). Germline values: CDR1 SGHRS, CDR2 YFSETQ. V was shortened by 4 bases and J by 7 bases, with 18 bases between the two germline ends. This CDR3 contains 15 residues. CDR3 region: CASSHSGTLLNEQFF. DNA of the CDR3: TGCGCCAGCAGCCACAGCGGAACCCTATTAAATGAGCAGTTCTTC.

The rearrangement uses TRBV15 and TRBJ2-4; a weak D match, TRBD2 (6 bases). The germline CDR1 and CDR2 sequences are LNHNV and YYDKDF (reference sequence). Trimming removed 9 bases from V and 8 bases from J, with 14 bases in between. This CDR3 is 12 amino acids long. The CDR3 DNA reads TGTGCCACTAGAGGGGAGGAGTACATTCAGTACTTC. It encodes CATRGEEYIQYF.

A note on this clone: One junction end does not reproduce the germline sequence, and a read error may be involved. Other DNA sequences within the sample encode an identical CDR3. The chain couples TRBV5-1 to TRBJ2-3; 8 nucleotides align to TRBD2. The germline V gene has CDR1 SGHRS and CDR2 YFSETQ. CDR3 length: 14 amino acids. The CDR3 DNA reads TGCGCCAGCAGCTTGGGCGGGAGGACAGATACGCAGTATTTC. This encodes CASSLGGRTDTQYF.

This chain joins TRBV9 and TRBJ2-1, with a weak D call TRBD2 (6 bases). V was pared by 4 bases and J by 5 bases, with 16 bases between. CDR1 is SGDLS, CDR2 YYNGEE, per germline. This CDR3 region has 15 residues. The CDR3 bases are TGTGCCAGCAGCCCCCGGGACTCACTAAACAATGAGCAGTTCTTC. Translated, it gives CASSPRDSLNNEQFF.

This clone was seen a single time. The J gene is TRBJ2-2, the V gene TRBV7-9; a possible D gene is TRBD1 (6 bases). V was shortened by 7 bases and J by 0 bases, with 15 bases between the two germline ends. Germline V gives CDR1 SEHNR, CDR2 FQNEAQ (reference sequence). This CDR3 has 16 residues. CDR3 sequence reads: CASTYGQNANTGELFF. DNA for the CDR3: TGTGCCAGCACCTACGGACAGAACGCGAACACCGGGGAGCTGTTTTTT.

This clone was counted only a few times. The chain employs TRBV6-4 and TRBJ2-2, with D possibly matching TRBD1 (5 bases). This CDR3 has 15 amino acids. Trimming removed 6 bases from V and 1 base from J, with 12 bases in between. Germline V gene sequence: CDR1 MRHNA, CDR2 SNTAGT. CDR3 region: CASSVTGKNTGELFF. The CDR3 DNA sequence: TGTGCCAGCAGCGTAACAGGAAAGAACACCGGGGAGCTGTTTTTT.

DNA for the CDR3: TGTGCCAGCTCGGTACAGGGACCTACGAACACCGGGGAGCTGTTTTTT. This gives the protein CASSVQGPTNTGELFF. This chain uses TRBV6-4 with TRBJ2-2; a possible D gene is TRBD1 (6 bases). This CDR3 is 16 amino acids long. The V gene lost 8 bases and the J gene lost 0 bases, with 16 bases spanning the gap. Germline V lookup: CDR1 MRHNA, CDR2 SNTAGT.

This chain joins TRBV5-6 and TRBJ2-1; TRBD1 matches at 7 bases. The CDR3 runs 15 residues. V was clipped by 0 bases and J by 8 bases; unmatched bases: 8. Germline V CDR1 and CDR2: SGHDT, YYEEEE. The CDR3 region is CASSLDQGVGDEQFF. CDR3 coding DNA: TGTGCCAGCAGCTTGGACCAGGGGGTGGGGGATGAGCAGTTCTTC. Filled out from reference TRBV5-6 and TRBJ2-1, the complete variable domain reads DAGVTQSPTHLIKTRGQQVTLRCSPKSGHDTVSWYQQALGQGPQFIFQYYEEEERQRGNFPDRFSGHQFPNYSSELNVNALLLGDSALYLCASSLDQGVGDEQFFGPGTRLTVL.

This chain uses TRBV5-6 with TRBJ2-7; unclear D gene. The CDR3 is 14 amino acids. Trimming took 3 bases from V and 0 from J, leaving 10 bases between them. Germline CDR1 reads SGHDT; CDR2 reads YYEEEE. As DNA, the CDR3 is TGTGCCAGCAGCTCCCGTGAGAGCTCCTACGAGCAGTACTTC. Protein product: CASSSRESSYEQYF.

This clone was seen only a few times. The chain couples TRBV7-9 to TRBJ1-3; tentatively, D is TRBD1 (6 bases). Germline loops: CDR1 SEHNR, CDR2 FQNEAQ (reference sequence). CDR3 size: 14 residues. V lost 2 bases and J 8 bases, leaving 13 bases between the germline ends. CDR3 sequence: CASSLTGTYDTIYF. Written as DNA, the CDR3 is TGTGCCAGCAGCTTAACAGGGACGTATGACACCATATATTTT.

The J gene is TRBJ2-7, the V gene TRBV27; the D gene is possibly TRBD2 (7 bases). Trimming stripped 6 bases from V and 3 bases from J, with 18 bases between. Germline lookup yields CDR1 MNHEY and CDR2 SMNVEV (reference sequence). The CDR3 totals 15 residues. This chain's CDR3 is CASSRIRGAIYEQYF. The CDR3 bases are TGTGCCAGCAGCCGCATTCGGGGGGCGATCTACGAGCAGTACTTC.

The rearrangement uses TRBV6-5 and TRBJ2-7, with 10 bases lining up with TRBD1. Germline CDR1 is MNHEY and CDR2 is SVGAGI. There are 15 residues in the CDR3. The V gene end was trimmed by 0 bases and the J gene end by 9 bases; junction bases not matched to a gene: 8. CDR3 region: CASSYSETGGGGQYF. In DNA form, the CDR3 reads TGTGCCAGCAGTTACTCCGAGACAGGGGGCGGTGGGCAGTACTTC.

The J gene is TRBJ2-3, the V gene TRBV6-5, with TRBD2 matching 9 bases. The CDR3 spans 13 residues. CDR1 is MNHEY, CDR2 SVGAGI, per germline. V lost 5 bases to trimming and J lost 6 bases; unmatched junction nucleotides: 3. CDR3 loop: CASSPSGADTQYF. The CDR3 DNA is TGTGCCAGCAGTCCTAGCGGGGCCGATACGCAGTATTTT.

V and J are TRBV5-1 and TRBJ2-3; 16 positions match TRBD2. The CDR3 sequence is 18 residues long. V lost 3 bases, J lost 5 bases, and 9 bases stayed unmatched. Germline-derived CDR1 and CDR2 are SGHRS and YFSETQ. CDR3 region: CASSSGTSGRAARDTQYF. For the CDR3, the DNA is TGCGCCAGCAGCTCCGGGACTAGCGGGAGGGCTGCCCGAGATACGCAGTATTTT.

This rearrangement joins TRBV18 to TRBJ2-5; D ambiguous. CDR1 is KGHSH, CDR2 LQKENI, per germline. Trimming took 3 bases from V and 0 from J, leaving 8 bases between them. This CDR3 has 14 amino acids. The CDR3 DNA reads as TGTGCCAGCTCACCTTTGGCGGACCAAGAGACCCAGTACTTC. Translating gives CASSPLADQETQYF.

The chain uses TRBV19 and TRBJ2-5; 7 bases map to TRBD2. CDR1 LNHDA and CDR2 SQIVND come from the germline V gene (reference sequence). The ends lost 5 bases at V and 2 bases at J; junction bases unmatched: 2. This CDR3 region has 13 residues. CDR3 region: CASSFGGQETQYF. DNA of the CDR3: TGTGCCAGTAGTTTCGGGGGGCAAGAGACCCAGTACTTC. The full variable domain, with the rest looked up from reference TRBV19 and TRBJ2-5, is DGGITQSPKYLFRKEGQNVTLSCEQNLNHDAMYWYRQDPGQGLRLIYYSQIVNDFQKGDIAEGYSVSREKKESFPLTVTSAQKNPTAFYLCASSFGGQETQYFGPGTRLLVL.

This rearrangement joins TRBV11-2 to TRBJ1-1; no firm D call. From germline, CDR1 is SGHAT and CDR2 FQNNGV. Trimming took off 1 base at V and 8 bases at J, with 11 bases between the two ends. CDR3 size: 13 residues. CDR3 sequence (DNA): TGTGCCAGCAGCTTAGGGGCGGGAAGGGAAGCTTTCTTT. Protein: CASSLGAGREAFF. Full variable domain (remainder filled in from reference TRBV11-2 and TRBJ1-1): EAGVAQSPRYKIIEKRQSVAFWCNPISGHATLYWYQQILGQGPKLLIQFQNNGVVDDSQLPKDRFSAERLKGVDSTLKIQPAKLEDSAVYLCASSLGAGREAFFGQGTRLTVV.

The chain employs TRBV2 and TRBJ1-1, with no clear D. Deletions cut 3 bases from V and 0 bases from J, with 11 bases between. There are 15 residues in the CDR3. Germline loops: CDR1 SNHLY, CDR2 FYNNEI. The CDR3 DNA reads as TGTGCCAGCAGTGAGGCCAGAACCCTGAACACTGAAGCTTTCTTT. Translated, it gives CASSEARTLNTEAFF.

The chain joins TRBV29-1 to TRBJ1-2; no firm D call. V was shortened by 3 bases and J by 8 bases, with 13 bases between the two germline ends. Germline lookup yields CDR1 SQVTM and CDR2 ANQGSEA. The CDR3 extends over 12 amino acids. The CDR3 is CSVDSADGGYTF. The CDR3 DNA is TGCAGCGTTGACAGCGCCGACGGAGGCTACACCTTC.

V is TRBV7-9 and J is TRBJ1-2; 9 bases fit TRBD1. Losses at the gene ends were 1 base for V and 3 bases for J; bases not matched to a gene: 6. This CDR3 has 16 amino acids. CDR1 and CDR2 from the germline V gene are SEHNR and FQNEAQ (reference sequence). Here the CDR3 DNA reads TGTGCCAGCAGCTTAGGGGACAGGGTCCGTGACTATGGCTACACCTTC. It is translated as CASSLGDRVRDYGYTF.

This clone was detected a few times. The rearrangement joins TRBV6-6 to TRBJ1-2; a weak D match, TRBD1 (5 bases). The CDR3 is 15 residues long. Germline V lookup: CDR1 MNHNY, CDR2 SVGAGI (reference sequence). V lost 7 bases, J lost 8 bases, and 23 bases lay in between. CDR3 loop: CASTTEWGRAEGYTF. In DNA, the CDR3 is TGTGCCAGCACAACCGAGTGGGGCAGGGCGGAAGGCTACACCTTC.

The rearrangement uses TRBV12-5 and TRBJ1-1; D is uncertain. V shed 0 bases and J shed 3 bases, with 11 bases lying between them. The CDR3 spans 15 residues. The germline gives CDR1 LGHNT, CDR2 FRNRAP. The CDR3, as DNA: TGTGCTAGTGGTTTGGTAGTAGCCGGATACACTGAAGCTTTCTTT. This gives the protein CASGLVVAGYTEAFF.

As regards this clone: This specimen includes other DNA sequences encoding the same CDR3. The J gene is TRBJ1-4, the V gene TRBV19; TRBD1 agrees at 9 bases. The trim removed 4 bases at V and 6 bases at J, leaving 0 bases unmatched. This CDR3 is built from 13 residues. Looked up from germline, CDR1 is LNHDA and CDR2 is SQIVND (reference sequence). CDR3 DNA sequence: TGTGCCAGTAGTAGGACAGGGGATGAAAAACTGTTTTTT. Residues: CASSRTGDEKLFF.

The V gene is TRBV10-3, the J gene TRBJ1-5, with 9 bases aligning to TRBD1. Germline CDR1 and CDR2: ENHRY and SYGVKD. CDR3 size: 13 residues. Trimming removed 8 bases from V and 4 bases from J; junction bases left unmatched: 3. CDR3 DNA sequence: TGTGCCATCTCCGGACAGGGGAATCAGCCCCAGCATTTT. It yields the protein CAISGQGNQPQHF.

This chain uses TRBV19 with TRBJ2-1; 7 positions agree with TRBD1. V lost 1 base and J lost 4; bases outside the gene matches: 4. CDR1 is LNHDA and CDR2 is SQIVND in the germline V gene (reference sequence). There are 15 residues in the CDR3. CDR3 sequence reads: CASSIGQGQYNEQFF. The DNA for the CDR3 is TGTGCCAGTAGTATAGGACAGGGCCAGTACAATGAGCAGTTCTTC.

Only a few counts were recorded for this clone. This chain joins TRBV30 and TRBJ1-6; maybe TRBD1 (6 bases). The CDR3 has 13 amino acids. The germline V gene encodes CDR1 GTSNPN and CDR2 SVGIG (reference sequence). Trimming left V 8 bases short and J 8 bases short, with 16 bases between. The CDR3 is CARWTESHSPLHF. The CDR3 DNA is TGTGCCCGCTGGACAGAGTCTCATTCACCCCTCCACTTT.

The chain carries TRBV19 and TRBJ1-2; 7 nucleotides align to TRBD1. This CDR3 is built from 14 residues. Germline V gene data show CDR1 as LNHDA and CDR2 as SQIVND (reference sequence). With V trimmed by 4 bases and J by 2 bases, 4 bases remained unmatched. The CDR3 nucleotides read TGTGCCAGTAGTACCCGACAGGGCAACTATGGCTACACCTTC. Protein sequence: CASSTRQGNYGYTF.